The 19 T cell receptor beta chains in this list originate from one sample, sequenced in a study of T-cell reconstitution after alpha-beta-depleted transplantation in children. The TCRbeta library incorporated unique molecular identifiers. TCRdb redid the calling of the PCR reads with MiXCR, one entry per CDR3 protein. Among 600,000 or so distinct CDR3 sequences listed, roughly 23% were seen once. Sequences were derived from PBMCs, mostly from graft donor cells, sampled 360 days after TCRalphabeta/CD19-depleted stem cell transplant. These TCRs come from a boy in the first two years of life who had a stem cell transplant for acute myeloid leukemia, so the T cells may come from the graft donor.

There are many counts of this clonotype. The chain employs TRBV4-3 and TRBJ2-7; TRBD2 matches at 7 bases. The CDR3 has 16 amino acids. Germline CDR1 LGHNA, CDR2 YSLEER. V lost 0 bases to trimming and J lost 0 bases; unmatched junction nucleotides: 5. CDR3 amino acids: CASSQDGREGSYEQYF. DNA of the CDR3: TGCGCCAGCAGCCAAGATGGGAGGGAGGGCTCCTACGAGCAGTACTTC.

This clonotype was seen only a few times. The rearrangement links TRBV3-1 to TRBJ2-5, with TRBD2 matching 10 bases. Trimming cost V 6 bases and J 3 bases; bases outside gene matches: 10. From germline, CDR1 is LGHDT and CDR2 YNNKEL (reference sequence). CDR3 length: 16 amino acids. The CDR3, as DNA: TGTGCCAGCAGACGGCATAGCGGGGGGCGAGAAGAGACCCAGTACTTC. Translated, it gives CASRRHSGGREETQYF.

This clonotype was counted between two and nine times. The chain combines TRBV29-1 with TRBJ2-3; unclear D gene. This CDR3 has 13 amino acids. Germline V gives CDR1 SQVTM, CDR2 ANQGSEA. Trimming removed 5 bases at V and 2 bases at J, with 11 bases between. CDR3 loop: CSVQRLPTDTQYF. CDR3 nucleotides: TGCAGCGTTCAACGGCTTCCCACAGATACGCAGTATTTT.

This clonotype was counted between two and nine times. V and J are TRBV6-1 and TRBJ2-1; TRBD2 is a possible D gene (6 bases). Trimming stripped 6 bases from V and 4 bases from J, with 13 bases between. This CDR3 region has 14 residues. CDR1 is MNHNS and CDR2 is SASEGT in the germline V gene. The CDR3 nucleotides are TGTGCCAGCAGACTGGGGGGTGAGTACAATGAGCAGTTCTTC. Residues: CASRLGGEYNEQFF.

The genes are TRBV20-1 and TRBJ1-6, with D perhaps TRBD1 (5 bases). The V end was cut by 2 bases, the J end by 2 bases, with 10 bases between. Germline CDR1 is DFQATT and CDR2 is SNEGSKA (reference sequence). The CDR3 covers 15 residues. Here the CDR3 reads CSARIRGTYNSPLHF. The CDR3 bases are TGCAGTGCTAGAATCCGGGGCACCTATAATTCACCCCTCCACTTT.

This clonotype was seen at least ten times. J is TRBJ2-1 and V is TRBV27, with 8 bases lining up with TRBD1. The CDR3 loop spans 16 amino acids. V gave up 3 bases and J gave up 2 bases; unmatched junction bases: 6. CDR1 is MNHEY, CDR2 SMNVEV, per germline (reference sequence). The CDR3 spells CASSFPGQDPYNEQFF. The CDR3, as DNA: TGTGCCAGCAGTTTCCCGGGACAGGACCCCTACAATGAGCAGTTCTTC.

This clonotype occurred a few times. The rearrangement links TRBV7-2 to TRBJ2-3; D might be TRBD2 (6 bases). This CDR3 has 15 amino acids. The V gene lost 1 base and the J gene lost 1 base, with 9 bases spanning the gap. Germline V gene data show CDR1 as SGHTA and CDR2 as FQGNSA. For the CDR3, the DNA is TGTGCCAGCAGCTTAGTGGGACTCCGCACAGATACGCAGTATTTT. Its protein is CASSLVGLRTDTQYF.

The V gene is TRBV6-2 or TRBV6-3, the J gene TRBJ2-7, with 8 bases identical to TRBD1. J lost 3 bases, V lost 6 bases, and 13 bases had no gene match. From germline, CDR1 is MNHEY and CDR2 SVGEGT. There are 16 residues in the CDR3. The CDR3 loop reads CASRTPRTGIGYEQYF. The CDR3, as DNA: TGTGCCAGCAGGACACCCAGGACAGGGATCGGCTACGAGCAGTACTTC.

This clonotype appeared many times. CDR3 DNA sequence: TGTGCCAGCACGCGCCCCGGGCCTTCTGGGGCCAACGTCCTGACTTTC. Translation: CASTRPGPSGANVLTF. The V gene is TRBV12-3 or TRBV12-4, the J gene TRBJ2-6; D not certain. This CDR3 is built from 16 residues. Trimming pared 7 bases from V and 1 base from J, leaving 14 bases between.

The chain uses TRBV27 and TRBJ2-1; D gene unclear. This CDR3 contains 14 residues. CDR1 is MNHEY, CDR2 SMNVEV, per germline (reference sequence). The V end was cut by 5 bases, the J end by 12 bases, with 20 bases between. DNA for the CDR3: TGTGCCAGCAGTACGTCTCCGATCAAAGGTGCGCAGTTCTTC. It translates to CASSTSPIKGAQFF.

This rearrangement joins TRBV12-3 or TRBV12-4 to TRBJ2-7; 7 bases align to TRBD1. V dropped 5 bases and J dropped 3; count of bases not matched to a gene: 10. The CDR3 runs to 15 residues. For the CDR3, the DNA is TGTGCCAGCAGTCTAAGCCCCGGGACAGTCTACGAGCAGTACTTC. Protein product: CASSLSPGTVYEQYF.

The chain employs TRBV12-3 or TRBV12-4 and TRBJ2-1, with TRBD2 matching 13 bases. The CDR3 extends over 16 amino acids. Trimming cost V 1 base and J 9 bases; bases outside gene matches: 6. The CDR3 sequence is CASSLGTSGGAGEQFF. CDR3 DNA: TGTGCCAGCAGTTTAGGCACTAGCGGGGGGGCCGGTGAGCAGTTCTTC.

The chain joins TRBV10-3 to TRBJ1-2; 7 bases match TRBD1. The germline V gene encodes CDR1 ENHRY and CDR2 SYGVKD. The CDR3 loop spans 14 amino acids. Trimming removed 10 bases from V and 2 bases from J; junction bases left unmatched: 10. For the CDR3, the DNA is TGTGCCACGTGGGACGGACAGGCGAACTATGGCTACACCTTC. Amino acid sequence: CATWDGQANYGYTF.

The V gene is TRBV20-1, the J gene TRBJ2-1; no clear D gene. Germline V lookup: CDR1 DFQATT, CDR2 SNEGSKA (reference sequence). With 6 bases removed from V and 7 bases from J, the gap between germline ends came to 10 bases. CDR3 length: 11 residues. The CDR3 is CSAHLLNEQFF. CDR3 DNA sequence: TGCAGTGCCCACCTTTTGAATGAGCAGTTCTTC.

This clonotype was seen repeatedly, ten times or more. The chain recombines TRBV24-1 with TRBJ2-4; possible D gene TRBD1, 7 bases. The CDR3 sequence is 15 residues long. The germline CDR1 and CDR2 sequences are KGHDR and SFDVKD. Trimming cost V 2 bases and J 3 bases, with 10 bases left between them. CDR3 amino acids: CATSDSQGGKNIQYF. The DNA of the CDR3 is TGTGCCACCAGTGATTCCCAGGGGGGCAAAAACATTCAGTACTTC.

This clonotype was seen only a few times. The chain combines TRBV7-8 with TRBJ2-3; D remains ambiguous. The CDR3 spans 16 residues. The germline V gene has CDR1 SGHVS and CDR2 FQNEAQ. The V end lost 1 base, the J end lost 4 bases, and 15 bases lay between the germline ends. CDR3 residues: CASSLGRGATADTQYF. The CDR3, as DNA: TGTGCCAGCAGCTTAGGGCGCGGCGCGACGGCAGATACGCAGTATTTT. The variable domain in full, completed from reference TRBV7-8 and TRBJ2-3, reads GAGVSQSPRYKVAKRGQDVALRCDPISGHVSLFWYQQALGQGPEFLTYFQNEAQLDKSGLPSDRFFAERPEGSVSTLKIQRTQQEDSAVYLCASSLGRGATADTQYFGPGTRLTVL.

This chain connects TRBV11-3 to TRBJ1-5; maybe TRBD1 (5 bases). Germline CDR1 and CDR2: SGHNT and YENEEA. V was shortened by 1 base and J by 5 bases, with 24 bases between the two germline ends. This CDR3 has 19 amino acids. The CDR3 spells CASSLVNGRALPEDQPQHF. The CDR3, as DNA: TGTGCCAGCAGCTTAGTAAACGGCAGGGCTCTTCCGGAGGATCAGCCCCAGCATTTT. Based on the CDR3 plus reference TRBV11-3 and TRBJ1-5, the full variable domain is EAGVVQSPRYKIIEKKQPVAFWCNPISGHNTLYWYLQNLGQGPELLIRYENEEAVDDSQLPKDRFSAERLKGVDSTLKIQPAELGDSAVYLCASSLVNGRALPEDQPQHFGDGTRLSIL.

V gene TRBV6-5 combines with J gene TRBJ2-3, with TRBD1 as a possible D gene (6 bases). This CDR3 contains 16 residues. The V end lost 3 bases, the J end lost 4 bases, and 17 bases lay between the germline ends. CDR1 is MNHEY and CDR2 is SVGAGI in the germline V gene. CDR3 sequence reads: CASSYREDRFADTQYF. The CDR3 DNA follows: TGTGCCAGCAGTTATAGGGAAGACAGGTTCGCAGATACGCAGTATTTT.

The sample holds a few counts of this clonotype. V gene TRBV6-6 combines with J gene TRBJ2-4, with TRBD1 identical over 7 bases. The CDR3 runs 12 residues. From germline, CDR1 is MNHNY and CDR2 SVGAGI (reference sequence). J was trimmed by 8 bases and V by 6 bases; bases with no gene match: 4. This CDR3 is CASSQQGDIQYF. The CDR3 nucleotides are TGTGCCAGCAGCCAGCAGGGGGACATTCAGTACTTC.